This T cell receptor beta chain emerged from a study of T cell changes during pregnancy in multiple sclerosis. This clone was found once. TCRdb keeps only in-frame clones here, not all; method: immunoSEQ multiplex PCR. This table holds approximately 10,000 clones, approximately 88% found once. The CDR3 loop spans 17 amino acids. Trimming cost V 0 bases and J 2 bases; bases outside gene matches: 9. Germline loops: CDR1 SQVTM, CDR2 ANQGSEA. The sample was CD8+ T cells from peripheral blood mononuclear cells, taken after pregnancy. The genes are TRBV29-1 and TRBJ2-3, with TRBD2 identical over 9 bases. The receptor was isolated from a female donor in good health, enrolled as a control in a pregnancy study. CDR3 coding DNA: TGCAGCGTTGAAGATCAGGATCCTAGCGGGACCACAGATACGCAGTATTTT. Translating gives CSVEDQDPSGTTDTQYF.